These 14 T cell receptor beta chains were sequenced from one sample in a study of early T cells in non-severe SARS-CoV-2 infection. A single record per CDR3 protein comes from TCRdb applying MiXCR to the 5' RACE reads. The sample contains about 54,000 distinct CDR3 sequences, 6.6% of which appear only once. The material was whole blood, obtained at baseline. These TCRs come from an adult who was a healthcare worker with PCR-confirmed SARS-CoV-2 infection or an uninfected control (not recorded which).

This clonotype was counted a few times. The chain joins TRBV20-1 to TRBJ2-3; the D is unclear. There are 13 residues in the CDR3. The V end was cut by 5 bases, the J end by 6 bases, with 15 bases between. Germline CDR1 DFQATT, CDR2 SNEGSKA (reference sequence). This CDR3 reads CSAGRSVEDTQYF. Written as DNA, the CDR3 is TGCAGTGCTGGGCGGTCAGTAGAGGATACGCAGTATTTT.

The chain has TRBV9 and TRBJ1-2; D not resolved. Per the germline V gene, CDR1 is SGDLS and CDR2 is YYNGEE. The CDR3 is 13 residues long. Trimming stripped 4 bases from V and 6 bases from J, with 13 bases between. CDR3 coding DNA: TGTGCCAGCAGCCTAGACGGGGTGAATGGCTACACCTTC. Amino acid sequence: CASSLDGVNGYTF.

V is TRBV7-6 and J is TRBJ2-3; D gene uncertain. Germline V gene lookup returns CDR1 SGHVS and CDR2 FNYEAQ. Trimming left V 3 bases short and J 0 bases short, with 7 bases between. This CDR3 is built from 14 residues. This chain's CDR3 is CASSFMTSTDTQYF. The CDR3 DNA is TGTGCCAGCAGCTTCATGACTAGCACAGATACGCAGTATTTT. The variable domain in full, completed from reference TRBV7-6 and TRBJ2-3, reads GAGVSQSPRYKVTKRGQDVALRCDPISGHVSLYWYRQALGQGPEFLTYFNYEAQQDKSGLPNDRFSAERPEGSISTLTIQRTEQRDSAMYRCASSFMTSTDTQYFGPGTRLTVL.

In its sample, this clonotype was seen many times. V and J are TRBV9 and TRBJ1-1; no firm D call. Germline assignment: CDR1 SGDLS and CDR2 YYNGEE. The CDR3 consists of 14 residues. V was shortened by 3 bases and J by 7 bases, with 16 bases between the two germline ends. CDR3: CASSGSSVSGEAFF. The CDR3 region has the DNA TGTGCCAGCAGCGGCAGCTCCGTGTCGGGTGAAGCTTTCTTT.

In this sample, this clonotype turned up a few times. This chain uses TRBV7-6 with TRBJ2-1; D is possibly TRBD2 (6 bases). CDR1 SGHVS and CDR2 FNYEAQ come from the germline V gene. V was cut by 5 bases and J by 10 bases, with 27 bases left in between. The CDR3 covers 17 residues. The CDR3 coding sequence is TGTGCCAGCAGCCCTCGCCGGTATGGGGAGCGGGCGGGCGAGCAGTTCTTC. This encodes CASSPRRYGERAGEQFF.

This clonotype has at least ten counts. The chain links TRBV20-1 to TRBJ1-3; D call uncertain. Germline CDR1 and CDR2: DFQATT and SNEGSKA (reference sequence). Deletions cut 3 bases from V and 0 bases from J, with 6 bases between. The CDR3 totals 13 residues. The CDR3 region is CSASSDSGNTIYF. DNA for the CDR3: TGCAGTGCTAGTTCAGACTCTGGAAACACCATATATTTT.

The chain has TRBV7-2 and TRBJ2-3; D is undetermined. Germline assignment: CDR1 SGHTA and CDR2 FQGNSA. This CDR3 is 12 amino acids long. Trimming cost V 8 bases and J 4 bases, with 10 bases left between them. The CDR3 loop is CASRPRSDTQYF. CDR3 sequence (DNA): TGTGCCAGCCGTCCCAGGTCAGATACGCAGTATTTT.

The V call is TRBV9, the J call TRBJ1-6; D unclear. V was pared by 0 bases and J by 0 bases, with 7 bases between. The germline CDR1 and CDR2 sequences are SGDLS and YYNGEE. The CDR3 has 16 residues. The CDR3 DNA reads TGTGCCAGCAGCGTAGGGCCGAGCTCCTATAATTCACCCCTCCACTTT. It translates to CASSVGPSSYNSPLHF.

This clonotype appeared many times. The chain uses TRBV20-1 and TRBJ2-7; 7 bases are shared with TRBD1. From germline, CDR1 is DFQATT and CDR2 SNEGSKA (reference sequence). V was clipped by 2 bases and J by 6 bases; unmatched bases: 10. The CDR3 loop spans 14 amino acids. CDR3: CSARPRQGRFEQYF. In DNA form, the CDR3 reads TGCAGTGCTAGACCGCGACAGGGTCGCTTCGAGCAGTACTTC.

The gene calls are TRBV6-2 or TRBV6-3 and TRBJ2-7; tentative D call: TRBD1 (6 bases). CDR3 length equals 13 residues. Trimming removed 6 bases at V and 2 bases at J, with 11 bases between. Germline lookup yields CDR1 MNHEY and CDR2 SVGEGT. The CDR3 bases are TGTGCCAGCAGCCCCGGACAGCCCTACGAGCAGTACTTC. The encoded protein is CASSPGQPYEQYF.

This clonotype came up a few times. The chain couples TRBV6-1 to TRBJ1-1, with TRBD1 matching 8 bases. Per germline, CDR1 MNHNS and CDR2 SASEGT. After removal of 1 base from V and 12 bases from J, the junction contained 7 bases not matched to a gene. The CDR3 is made up of 13 amino acids. In nucleotides, the CDR3 is TGTGCCAGCAGTGAAGGACAGGGGAGTTACACTTTCTTT. This sequence encodes CASSEGQGSYTFF.

The CDR3 nucleotides read TGTGCCAGCAGCCCCGACGATAGGACAGGATATGGCTACACCTTC. It yields the protein CASSPDDRTGYGYTF. The chain recombines TRBV4-2 with TRBJ1-2; TRBD1 aligns across 7 bases. The CDR3 consists of 15 residues. Germline V gene sequence: CDR1 LGHNA, CDR2 YNFKEQ. Trimming at V came to 4 bases and at J to 5 bases, leaving 10 bases not matched to a gene.

This clonotype was observed at least ten times. The chain uses TRBV20-1 and TRBJ1-4; the D is unclear. This CDR3 contains 14 residues. Germline loops: CDR1 DFQATT, CDR2 SNEGSKA (reference sequence). V lost 0 bases, J lost 0 bases, and 5 bases lay in between. CDR3 amino acids: CSAREVTTNEKLFF. In DNA, the CDR3 is TGCAGTGCTAGAGAGGTTACAACTAATGAAAAACTGTTTTTT.

The J gene is TRBJ1-4, the V gene TRBV29-1; the D gene is possibly TRBD1 (5 bases). The CDR3 spans 13 residues. Trimming shortened V by 4 bases and J by 5 bases, and 11 bases separated the two germline ends. The germline gives CDR1 SQVTM, CDR2 ANQGSEA. CDR3 protein: CSVVGTGNEKLFF. CDR3 in DNA: TGCAGCGTTGTGGGGACGGGGAATGAAAAACTGTTTTTT.